This is a list of T cell receptor beta chains from one sample in a study of T-cell reconstitution after alpha-beta-depleted transplantation in children. TCRdb re-called the PCR reads with MiXCR, one entry per CDR3 protein. This sample has fewer than 350,000 distinct CDR3 sequences, with 11% found just once. Material: peripheral blood, obtained 180 days after TCRalphabeta/CD19-depleted stem cell transplant. The receptors stem from a male patient aged 2-9 years who had a stem cell transplant for chronic granulomatous disease, so the T cells may come from the graft donor. The CDR3 runs from the conserved cysteine through the conserved F or W. D genes are given only for firm matches. Size is stated for part of the rows, as once, few or many counts, or as a class when the clone is expanded.

D gene	V gene	J gene	clone size	CDR3 protein
.	TRBV20-1	TRBJ2-7	many	CSASWGPPTSYEQYF
TRBD2	TRBV20-1	TRBJ2-1	many	CSARDILAGYEQFF
TRBD2	TRBV20-1	TRBJ2-1	many	CSARSGGTAYNEQFF
TRBD1	TRBV4-1	TRBJ1-2	many	CASSQMDRGYGYTF
TRBD1	TRBV5-5	TRBJ2-1	many	CASSFPAGTGDNEQFF
.	TRBV4-2	TRBJ2-7	many	CASSQPQGLEQYF
.	TRBV5-1	TRBJ2-7	many	CASSPRPGPIPYEQYF
TRBD1	TRBV7-2	TRBJ1-5	many	CASSVRPGTADQPQHF
.	TRBV5-6	TRBJ2-7	many	CASSRSRTASYEQYF
.	TRBV7-6	TRBJ2-1	many	CASSLRSAYEQFF
.	TRBV19	TRBJ1-2	.	CASKRGRAQYVYSYTF
.	TRBV20-1	TRBJ1-6	many	CSARASVNSPLHF
.	TRBV20-1	TRBJ1-5	many	CSARAGNVQPQHF
TRBD1	TRBV30	TRBJ2-2	.	CAWSVRSYRGRGELFF
TRBD1	TRBV20-1	TRBJ2-7	many	CSARGPYGTGSYEQYF
.	TRBV6-5	TRBJ1-4	many	CASSYSGQNEKLFF